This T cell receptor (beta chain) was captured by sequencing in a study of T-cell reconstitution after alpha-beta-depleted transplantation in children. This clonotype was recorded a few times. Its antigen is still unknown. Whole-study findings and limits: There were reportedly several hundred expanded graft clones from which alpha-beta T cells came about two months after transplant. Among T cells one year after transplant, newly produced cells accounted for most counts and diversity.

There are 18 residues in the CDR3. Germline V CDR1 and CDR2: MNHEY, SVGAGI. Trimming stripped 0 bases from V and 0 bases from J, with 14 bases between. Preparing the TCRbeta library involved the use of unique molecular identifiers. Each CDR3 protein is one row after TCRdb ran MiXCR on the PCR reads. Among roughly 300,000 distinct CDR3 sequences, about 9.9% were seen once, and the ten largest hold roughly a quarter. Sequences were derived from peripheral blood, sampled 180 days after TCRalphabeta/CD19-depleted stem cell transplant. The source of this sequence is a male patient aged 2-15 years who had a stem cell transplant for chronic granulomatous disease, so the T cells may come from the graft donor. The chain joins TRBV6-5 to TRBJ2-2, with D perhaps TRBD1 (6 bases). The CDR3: CASSYSEGEYANTGELFF. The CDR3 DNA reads TGTGCCAGCAGTTACTCCGAGGGGGAGTACGCGAACACCGGGGAGCTGTTTTTT.